The source of this T cell receptor (beta chain) is a study of CD8 T cells in Susac syndrome. RNA totalling about 0.45 to 1 ug underwent reverse transcription with random hexamers. TCRdb analysed the immunoSEQ multiplex PCR reads with MiXCR anew, one entry per CDR3 protein. The sample yields approximately 210,000 distinct CDR3 sequences, 94% seen once. The authors sequenced TCR beta from blood CD8+ and CD4+ T cells. Germline CDR1 and CDR2: DFQATT and SNEGSKA (reference sequence). The V and J ends lost 5 bases and 8 bases, in that order; junction bases with no gene match: 10. The CDR3 length is 15 residues.

The receptor's source is a human donor with Susac syndrome. The chain joins TRBV20-1 to TRBJ2-1; 12 bases are shared with TRBD1. The sequenced sample consisted of CD4+ T cells from PBMCs. The DNA for the CDR3 is TGCAGTGCTCTCCCGGGACAGGGGGCGATCGATGAGCAGTTCTTC. Amino acid sequence: CSALPGQGAIDEQFF.